This T cell receptor (beta chain) was retrieved from a study of blood T cells in healthy people across ages. Across the whole study: Template switching retrieved approximately one barcoded beta molecule for each two T cells.

This clonotype was counted a few times. A J-beta primer mix and a sample-barcoded 5' primer were used in a second PCR of about 7 to 12 cycles. TCRdb passed the 5' RACE reads through MiXCR, listing each CDR3 protein once. The repertoire consists of about 780,000 distinct CDR3 sequences, with 62% occurring once and the leading ten covering 25% to 35%. With 1 base removed from V and 6 bases from J, the gap between germline ends came to 11 bases. The length of the CDR3 is 14 residues. The germline CDR1 and CDR2 sequences are LGHDT and YNNKEL (reference sequence). The TCR sequence derives from a man under 40 in good health. The chain employs TRBV3-1 and TRBJ2-3; weak D call: TRBD2 (5 bases). What was sequenced was blood. The CDR3 sequence is CASSQGPGSDTQYF. CDR3 in DNA: TGTGCCAGCAGCCAAGGTCCGGGATCCGATACGCAGTATTTT.